The source of this T cell receptor beta chain is a study of blood T cell repertoires in COVID-19. Overall study: In each case, the material was cDNA or gDNA derived from T cells, B-cell-depleted T cells, or PBMCs.

Produced via immunoSEQ multiplex PCR; TCRdb's table is partial and in-frame only. The data hold approximately 200,000 clones, with approximately 80% observed a single time. Recruitment covered under 25 US areas and drew participants whose ages spanned roughly 18 to 100 years. Cohort allocation depended upon clinical history that participants reported. The study counted Cohort 3 donors as recovered given two negative PCRs, clearance, or symptom resolution. V dropped 6 bases and J dropped 2; count of bases not matched to a gene: 12. Germline-derived CDR1 and CDR2 are SQVTM and ANQGSEA. The CDR3 covers 16 residues.

The specimen was PBMCs or T cells enriched from blood (not recorded which). This sequence was found in a man between 35 and 55 years old who had recovered from COVID-19. The chain employs TRBV29-1 and TRBJ2-7; 11 bases map to TRBD1. CDR3 sequence reads: CSVRLRTGGLPYEQYF. The DNA of the CDR3 is TGCAGCGTCCGATTAAGGACAGGGGGCCTACCCTACGAGCAGTACTTC.